The 14 T cell receptor beta chains below come from one sample, sequenced in a study of blood T cell repertoires in COVID-19. Sequencing used immunoSEQ multiplex PCR; TCRdb keeps in-frame clones, though not all of them. Seen here are about 140,000 clones, 79% observed once, and the top ten hold about 3.6%. Sequences were obtained from peripheral blood. The receptor set was obtained from a man in his sixties with acute or convalescent COVID-19.

This chain joins TRBV27 and TRBJ1-6; D is perhaps TRBD1 (5 bases). The germline V and J ends were trimmed by 3 bases and 7 bases, with 10 bases remaining between them. The CDR3 covers 14 residues. CDR1 is MNHEY and CDR2 is SMNVEV in the germline V gene (reference sequence). CDR3 sequence reads: CASSFRQGNSPLHF. CDR3 nucleotides: TGTGCCAGCAGTTTCAGGCAGGGAAATTCACCCCTCCACTTT.

This chain connects TRBV6-1 to TRBJ1-1; D gene ambiguous. Germline V lookup: CDR1 MNHNS, CDR2 SASEGT. V shed 2 bases and J shed 1 base, with 11 bases lying between them. CDR3 length: 15 amino acids. CDR3 in amino acids: CASSELLGGNTEAFF. CDR3 nucleotide sequence: TGTGCCAGCAGTGAATTATTGGGAGGGAACACTGAAGCTTTCTTT.

The sample holds one count of this clone. The chain couples TRBV7-3 to TRBJ1-5; D possibly corresponds to TRBD1 (5 bases). Germline assignment: CDR1 SGHTA and CDR2 FQGTGA. The CDR3 is made up of 14 amino acids. Trimming shortened V by 7 bases and J by 9 bases, and 19 bases separated the two germline ends. The CDR3 here is CASNRAEGFRPQHF. CDR3 sequence (DNA): TGTGCCAGCAACCGAGCGGAGGGGTTCCGGCCCCAGCATTTT.

This CDR3 reads CASSETPYEQYF. CDR3 nucleotide sequence: TGTGCCAGCAGTGAGACTCCCTACGAGCAGTACTTC. The chain employs TRBV2 and TRBJ2-7; D is unclear. Trimming left V 3 bases short and J 2 bases short, with 5 bases between. Germline values: CDR1 SNHLY, CDR2 FYNNEI. This CDR3 spans 12 amino acids.

The chain carries TRBV5-4 and TRBJ1-5; D gene uncertain. The CDR3 covers 14 residues. The germline V gene has CDR1 SGHNT and CDR2 YYREEE (reference sequence). V shed 0 bases and J shed 9 bases, with 13 bases lying between them. CDR3 region: CASSLGTSEGPQHF. CDR3 bases: TGTGCCAGCAGCTTGGGCACCTCCGAGGGGCCCCAGCATTTT.

As for this clone: Other DNA sequences in this specimen translate into the identical CDR3. The rearrangement links TRBV6-5 to TRBJ2-3; 12 bases agree with TRBD1. The ends lost 2 bases at V and 5 bases at J; junction bases unmatched: 2. The CDR3 spans 15 residues. In germline, CDR1 is MNHEY, CDR2 SVGAGI. The CDR3 sequence is CASSYRDRGQDTQYF. The CDR3 region has the DNA TGTGCCAGCAGTTACCGGGACAGGGGGCAAGATACGCAGTATTTT.

This chain links TRBV15 with TRBJ1-2; a possible D gene is TRBD1 (5 bases). Germline-derived CDR1 and CDR2 are LNHNV and YYDKDF (reference sequence). V was clipped by 7 bases and J by 2 bases, with 11 bases between them. There are 13 residues in the CDR3. The CDR3 loop reads CATTLRGNYGYTF. In nucleotides, the CDR3 is TGTGCCACCACCCTCCGGGGGAACTATGGCTACACCTTC.

The chain uses TRBV6-6 and TRBJ2-7, with 8 positions matching TRBD1. The trim removed 5 bases at V and 3 bases at J, leaving 6 bases unmatched. CDR3 size: 14 residues. Germline V CDR1 and CDR2: MNHNY, SVGAGI (reference sequence). Here the CDR3 DNA reads TGTGCCAGCAGTCTGAACAGGGGGATCTACGAGCAGTACTTC. Residues: CASSLNRGIYEQYF.

This chain links TRBV29-1 with TRBJ2-3, with 7 bases lining up with TRBD1. This CDR3 is built from 14 residues. The ends lost 5 bases at V and 0 bases at J; junction bases unmatched: 5. CDR1 and CDR2 from the germline V gene are SQVTM and ANQGSEA. Here the CDR3 reads CSVRPGQSTDTQYF. The CDR3 region has the DNA TGCAGCGTTCGACCGGGACAGAGCACAGATACGCAGTATTTT.

This clone was counted between two and nine times. The chain uses TRBV6-5 and TRBJ2-1; 7 positions agree with TRBD1. Germline V gives CDR1 MNHEY, CDR2 SVGAGI. The trim removed 6 bases at V and 0 bases at J, leaving 5 bases unmatched. CDR3 length equals 15 residues. The CDR3 sequence: CASSEDRSSYNEQFF. Here the CDR3 DNA reads TGTGCCAGCAGCGAGGACAGGAGCTCCTACAATGAGCAGTTCTTC.

This chain uses TRBV5-6 with TRBJ1-1, with 8 bases aligning to TRBD1. Germline V lookup: CDR1 SGHDT, CDR2 YYEEEE. V lost 2 bases and J lost 4; bases outside the gene matches: 7. The CDR3 runs to 15 residues. CDR3 protein: CASSFKGTGGTEAFF. The CDR3, as DNA: TGTGCCAGCAGCTTCAAAGGGACAGGCGGCACTGAAGCTTTCTTT.

The chain carries TRBV28 and TRBJ1-5, with TRBD1 identical over 8 bases. From germline, CDR1 is MDHEN and CDR2 SYDVKM. This CDR3 has 14 residues. The V gene end was trimmed by 5 bases and the J gene end by 6 bases; junction bases not matched to a gene: 6. The CDR3 DNA sequence: TGTGCCAGCAGTATAACAGGGGGGGTTCAGCCCCAGCATTTT. It yields the protein CASSITGGVQPQHF.

J is TRBJ1-2 and V is TRBV19; D is undetermined. V lost 0 bases and J 2 bases, leaving 10 bases between the germline ends. Germline assignment: CDR1 LNHDA and CDR2 SQIVND (reference sequence). The CDR3 loop spans 15 amino acids. CDR3 DNA sequence: TGTGCCAGTAGTATAGATTCAGCGAACAACTATGGCTACACCTTC. It codes for CASSIDSANNYGYTF.

Notes on this clone: Distinct nucleotide sequences in the sample also encode this CDR3. The chain uses TRBV28 and TRBJ2-7, with 12 bases aligning to TRBD2. The CDR3 runs 15 residues. Germline CDR1 MDHEN, CDR2 SYDVKM. V trimming: 4 bases; J trimming: 3 bases; junction bases outside the gene matches: 4. The CDR3 bases are TGTGCCAGCAGTTCACCGGGACTAGCGGGCTACGAGCAGTACTTC. Its protein is CASSSPGLAGYEQYF.